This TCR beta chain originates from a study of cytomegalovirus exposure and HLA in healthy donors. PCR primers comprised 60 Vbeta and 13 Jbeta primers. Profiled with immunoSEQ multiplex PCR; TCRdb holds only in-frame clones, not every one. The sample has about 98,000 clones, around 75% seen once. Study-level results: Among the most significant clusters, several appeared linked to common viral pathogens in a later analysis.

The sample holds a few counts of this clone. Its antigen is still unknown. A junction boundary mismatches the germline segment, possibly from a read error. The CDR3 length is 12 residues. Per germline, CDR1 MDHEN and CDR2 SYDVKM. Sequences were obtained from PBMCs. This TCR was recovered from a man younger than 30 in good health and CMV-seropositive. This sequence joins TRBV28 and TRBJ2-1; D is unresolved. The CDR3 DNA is TGTGCCAGCAGTTTACGAGTTGGTGAGCAATTCTTC. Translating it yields CASSLRVGEQFF. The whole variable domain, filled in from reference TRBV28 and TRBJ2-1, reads DVKVTQSSRYLVKRTGEKVFLECVQDMDHENMFWYRQDPGLGLRLIYFSYDVKMKEKGDIPEGYSVSREKKERFSLILESASTNQTSMYLCASSLRVGEQFFGPGTRLTVL.